These 25 T cell receptor beta chains were all obtained from the same sample, sequenced in a study of sequential checkpoint blockade in melanoma. Treatment noted: randomized to nivolumab then ipilimumab (arm A) or the reverse (arm B). Assay used: immunoSEQ multiplex PCR; TCRdb lists only in-frame clones, some missing. The sample consists of some 15,000 clones, 65% to 75% of them appearing once. The sequencing used CD8+ T cells sorted from blood (inferred from file names), collected from a patient given nivolumab and ipilimumab in sequence. Receptor source: a human donor with melanoma.

The CDR3 DNA follows: TGTGCCAGCAGCGTACTAGGGGATTTAAATGAAAAACTGTTTTTT. This encodes CASSVLGDLNEKLFF. The J gene is TRBJ1-4, the V gene TRBV9; possibly TRBD1 for D (5 bases). Trimming shortened V by 1 base and J by 5 bases, and 12 bases separated the two germline ends. The length of the CDR3 is 15 residues. Germline-derived CDR1 and CDR2 are SGDLS and YYNGEE.

This CDR3 is CASSLGQGGSTGELFF. CDR3 nucleotides: TGCGCCAGCAGCTTGGGCCAGGGCGGGAGCACCGGGGAGCTGTTTTTT. This chain links TRBV5-1 with TRBJ2-2; 7 nucleotides line up with TRBD2. Trimming removed 0 bases from V and 4 bases from J; junction bases left unmatched: 6. CDR3 length equals 16 residues. Germline assignment: CDR1 SGHRS and CDR2 YFSETQ.

The chain couples TRBV4-1 to TRBJ2-7; D perhaps matches TRBD2 (6 bases). The CDR3 consists of 15 residues. Per germline, CDR1 MGHRA and CDR2 YSYEKL. V gave up 0 bases and J gave up 2 bases, with 11 bases separating them. The CDR3 region is CASSQDGSGTYEQYF. Here the CDR3 DNA reads TGCGCCAGCAGCCAAGATGGTAGCGGAACCTACGAGCAGTACTTC.

The genes are TRBV25-1 and TRBJ1-2, with TRBD1 matching 10 bases. CDR1 MGHDK and CDR2 SYGVNS come from the germline V gene. CDR3 length equals 13 residues. The V segment lost 5 bases and the J segment 6 bases; nucleotides outside the gene matches: 3. The CDR3 loop is CASSLGTGDGYTF. DNA for the CDR3: TGTGCCAGCAGTCTCGGGACAGGGGATGGCTACACCTTC.

In this sample, this clone turned up a few times. This rearrangement joins TRBV19 to TRBJ1-5, with a possible D match to TRBD1 (6 bases). Trimming removed 7 bases from V and 1 base from J, with 14 bases in between. The germline V gene has CDR1 LNHDA and CDR2 SQIVND (reference sequence). CDR3 length: 15 amino acids. The CDR3 DNA reads as TGTGCCAGTACCTGGGGGGGCGCGAGCAATCAGCCCCAGCATTTT. It encodes CASTWGGASNQPQHF.

This chain uses TRBV9 with TRBJ2-3; 7 nucleotides match TRBD2. Trimming at V came to 4 bases and at J to 1 base, leaving 6 bases not matched to a gene. The CDR3 has 15 amino acids. CDR1 and CDR2 from the germline V gene are SGDLS and YYNGEE. In DNA form, the CDR3 reads TGTGCCAGCAGCTCGAGGGGAGGGGGCACAGATACGCAGTATTTT. Protein product: CASSSRGGGTDTQYF.

The chain joins TRBV6-5 to TRBJ1-2, with D unresolved. V shed 5 bases and J shed 6 bases, with 16 bases lying between them. CDR3 length equals 14 residues. Germline V CDR1 and CDR2: MNHEY, SVGAGI. Here the CDR3 DNA reads TGTGCCAGCAGTCCCCCGGAGACCCGAGATGGCTACACCTTC. This gives the protein CASSPPETRDGYTF.

The chain combines TRBV7-9 with TRBJ1-1; TRBD1 agrees at 9 bases. Germline V gene data show CDR1 as SEHNR and CDR2 as FQNEAQ (reference sequence). This CDR3 is 15 amino acids long. V lost 2 bases to trimming and J lost 1 base; unmatched junction nucleotides: 2. The CDR3 nucleotides are TGTGCCAGCAGCTTATACAGGGGGCAGAACACTGAAGCTTTCTTT. Translation: CASSLYRGQNTEAFF.

The rearrangement uses TRBV11-2 and TRBJ1-6; 7 bases align to TRBD1. The CDR3 consists of 15 residues. V lost 1 base, J lost 5 bases, and 2 bases stayed unmatched. CDR1 and CDR2 (germline): SGHAT, FQNNGV. CDR3 amino acids: CASSLVQGDNSPLHF. CDR3 bases: TGTGCCAGCAGCTTAGTTCAGGGGGATAATTCACCCCTCCACTTT.

This clone was seen only a few times. The chain employs TRBV6-4 and TRBJ1-4; 8 nucleotides match TRBD1. V lost 5 bases to trimming and J lost 8 bases; unmatched junction nucleotides: 7. CDR1 and CDR2 (germline): MRHNA, SNTAGT. This CDR3 has 14 amino acids. Here the CDR3 DNA reads TGTGCCAGCAGTCGAAGGACAGGGAGGGAAAAACTGTTTTTT. It codes for CASSRRTGREKLFF.

The gene calls are TRBV2 and TRBJ2-7, with 8 bases lining up with TRBD1. The CDR3 has 17 residues. Per the germline V gene, CDR1 is SNHLY and CDR2 is FYNNEI. Trimming removed 5 bases from V and 0 bases from J; junction bases left unmatched: 12. CDR3 residues: CASSPPPRDRISYEQYF. DNA of the CDR3: TGTGCCAGCAGTCCACCTCCCCGGGACAGGATCTCCTACGAGCAGTACTTC. Looking up the rest from reference TRBV2 and TRBJ2-7 gives the full variable domain: EPEVTQTPSHQVTQMGQEVILRCVPISNHLYFYWYRQILGQKVEFLVSFYNNEISEKSEIFDDQFSVERPDGSNFTLKIRSTKLEDSAMYFCASSPPPRDRISYEQYFGPGTRLTVT.

V usage is TRBV2 and J usage is TRBJ1-2; tentative D call: TRBD1 (6 bases). The ends were cut back, 6 bases at V and 6 bases at J, with 11 bases in the middle. The CDR3 is 12 amino acids. Germline V gene data show CDR1 as SNHLY and CDR2 as FYNNEI. CDR3 sequence (DNA): TGTGCCAGCAGGGCCGACAGGCATGGCTACACCTTC. This encodes CASRADRHGYTF. Drawing the rest from reference TRBV2 and TRBJ1-2, the complete variable domain is EPEVTQTPSHQVTQMGQEVILRCVPISNHLYFYWYRQILGQKVEFLVSFYNNEISEKSEIFDDQFSVERPDGSNFTLKIRSTKLEDSAMYFCASRADRHGYTFGSGTRLTVV.

The gene calls are TRBV25-1 and TRBJ1-1; the D gene is possibly TRBD1 (5 bases). Trimming cost V 1 base and J 4 bases, with 10 bases left between them. CDR3 length equals 14 residues. Germline CDR1 reads MGHDK; CDR2 reads SYGVNS. As DNA, the CDR3 is TGTGCCAGCAGTGAATTCAGGGCAGGCACTGAAGCTTTCTTT. This gives the protein CASSEFRAGTEAFF.

The chain couples TRBV11-3 to TRBJ2-1, with 10 bases identical to TRBD2. CDR1 and CDR2 from the germline V gene are SGHNT and YENEEA. The CDR3 is 16 residues long. With V trimmed by 5 bases and J by 4 bases, 8 bases remained unmatched. The CDR3 bases are TGTGCCAGCAGCCCCCGGACTAGCGGCGATTACAATGAGCAGTTCTTC. It is translated as CASSPRTSGDYNEQFF.

The chain carries TRBV27 and TRBJ1-5, with 7 bases that match TRBD1. Germline trimming cut 2 bases from V and 6 bases from J; bases unmatched to any gene: 1. The germline CDR1 and CDR2 sequences are MNHEY and SMNVEV (reference sequence). This CDR3 has 13 amino acids. The CDR3 region is CASSLTGAQPQHF. CDR3 sequence (DNA): TGTGCCAGCAGTTTAACAGGGGCTCAGCCCCAGCATTTT.

The chain employs TRBV10-3 and TRBJ2-5; D is perhaps TRBD2 (5 bases). The length of the CDR3 is 15 residues. The V gene's germline CDR1 is ENHRY and CDR2 SYGVKD. Trimming removed 0 bases from V and 1 base from J, with 9 bases in between. The CDR3 DNA is TGTGCCATCAGTGAGTCTCTAGCTGTCCAAGAGACCCAGTACTTC. This codes for CAISESLAVQETQYF.

By its share, this clone is large. The gene calls are TRBV19 and TRBJ1-2; D gene unclear. The CDR3 has 15 amino acids. Germline loops: CDR1 LNHDA, CDR2 SQIVND (reference sequence). V lost 1 base to trimming and J lost 6 bases, with 15 bases between them. The CDR3 loop reads CASSIGLVSGDGYTF. Written as DNA, the CDR3 is TGTGCCAGTAGTATAGGCCTCGTTAGCGGTGATGGCTACACCTTC.

This clone was seen a single time. The genes are TRBV9 and TRBJ2-7; D is perhaps TRBD1 (6 bases). Germline lookup yields CDR1 SGDLS and CDR2 YYNGEE. V lost 0 bases and J 6 bases, leaving 13 bases between the germline ends. The CDR3 spans 14 residues. The CDR3 reads CASSVGDNRGEQYF. The DNA of the CDR3 is TGTGCCAGCAGCGTAGGGGACAACCGGGGCGAGCAGTACTTC.

The V gene is TRBV6-1, the J gene TRBJ2-7; a weak D match, TRBD2 (5 bases). The CDR3 sequence is 17 residues long. The ends were cut back, 1 base at V and 4 bases at J, with 20 bases in the middle. CDR1 is MNHNS, CDR2 SASEGT, per germline. Here the CDR3 DNA reads TGTGCCAGCAGTGAAGGGGAGAGCCCAGCGGTTGTATACGAGCAGTACGTC. This sequence encodes CASSEGESPAVVYEQYV.

This clone was seen once. This chain connects TRBV4-1 to TRBJ1-4, with 9 bases that match TRBD1. The germline gives CDR1 MGHRA, CDR2 YSYEKL. CDR3 length: 20 residues. The V and J ends lost 4 bases and 0 bases, in that order; junction bases with no gene match: 15. The CDR3 loop reads CASSRVDTGTGSSTNEKLFF. The DNA for the CDR3 is TGCGCCAGCAGCCGAGTGGACACAGGGACAGGGAGCTCAACTAATGAAAAACTGTTTTTT.

This chain uses TRBV12-5 with TRBJ2-3; the match to TRBD2 covers 7 bases. CDR1 and CDR2 (germline): LGHNT, FRNRAP. CDR3 length: 15 amino acids. J was trimmed by 8 bases and V by 3 bases; bases with no gene match: 11. For the CDR3, the DNA is TGTGCTAGTGGTTTTAGGGACTACGGTCGAGGTACGCAGTATTTT. Translating gives CASGFRDYGRGTQYF.

This clone was observed a few times. The chain is built from TRBV4-3 and TRBJ1-2; 11 bases are a match to TRBD1. CDR1 and CDR2 (germline): LGHNA, YSLEER. Trimming removed 0 bases from V and 5 bases from J; junction bases left unmatched: 11. The CDR3 loop spans 18 amino acids. The CDR3 region is CASSQELADRGQKYGYTF. DNA for the CDR3: TGCGCCAGCAGCCAAGAGCTGGCGGACAGGGGGCAAAAATATGGCTACACCTTC.

The chain is built from TRBV11-3 and TRBJ1-2, with D possibly being TRBD1 (5 bases). The CDR3 contains 14 residues. Looked up from germline, CDR1 is SGHNT and CDR2 is YENEEA. With 4 bases removed from V and 0 bases from J, the gap between germline ends came to 9 bases. DNA of the CDR3: TGTGCCAGCAGCTACGACAGCACTAACTATGGCTACACCTTC. Its protein is CASSYDSTNYGYTF. The whole variable domain, filled in from reference TRBV11-3 and TRBJ1-2, reads EAGVVQSPRYKIIEKKQPVAFWCNPISGHNTLYWYLQNLGQGPELLIRYENEEAVDDSQLPKDRFSAERLKGVDSTLKIQPAELGDSAVYLCASSYDSTNYGYTFGSGTRLTVV.

As DNA, the CDR3 is TGTGCCAGCAGCTCCACCAGGGGATCCACAGATACGCAGTATTTT. Protein: CASSSTRGSTDTQYF. The chain has TRBV5-8 and TRBJ2-3; weak D call: TRBD1 (6 bases). Trimming left V 3 bases short and J 2 bases short, with 13 bases between. The CDR3 length is 15 residues. Germline-derived CDR1 and CDR2 are SGHTS and YDEGEE.

The chain's CDR3 is CASSFWSGDYGYTF. As DNA, the CDR3 is TGCGCCAGCAGCTTTTGGTCCGGGGACTATGGCTACACCTTC. The chain employs TRBV5-1 and TRBJ1-2; D remains ambiguous. The CDR3 consists of 14 residues. V gave up 2 bases and J gave up 3 bases, with 11 bases separating them. Per germline, CDR1 SGHRS and CDR2 YFSETQ.